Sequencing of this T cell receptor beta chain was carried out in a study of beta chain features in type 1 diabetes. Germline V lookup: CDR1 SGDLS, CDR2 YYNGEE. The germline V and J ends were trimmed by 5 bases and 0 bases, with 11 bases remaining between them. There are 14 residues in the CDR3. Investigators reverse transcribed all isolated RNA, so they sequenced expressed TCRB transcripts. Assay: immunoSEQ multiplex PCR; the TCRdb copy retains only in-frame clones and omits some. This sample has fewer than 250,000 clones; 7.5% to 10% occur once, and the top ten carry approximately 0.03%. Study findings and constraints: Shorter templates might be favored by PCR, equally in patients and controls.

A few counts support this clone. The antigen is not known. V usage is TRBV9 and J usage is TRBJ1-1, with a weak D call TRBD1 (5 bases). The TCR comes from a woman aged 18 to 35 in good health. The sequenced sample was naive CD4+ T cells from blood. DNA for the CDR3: TGTGCCAGCAGTGCACAGGCGATGAACACTGAAGCTTTCTTT. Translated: CASSAQAMNTEAFF.